This paragraph covers one TCR beta chain sequence. Its antigen is currently unknown. The V and J ends lost 3 bases and 2 bases respectively, with 8 bases between them. The CDR3 covers 12 residues. Germline CDR1 and CDR2: GTSNPN and SVGIG (reference sequence). This table comes from immunoSEQ multiplex PCR, and its TCRdb copy is limited to in-frame clones, with some not included. The sample carries around 2,000,000 clones, 90% to 95% recorded once. The record originates from a study of shared clonotypes between healthy human individuals. The overall study: There were three CD4 naive, three CD4 memory, two CD8 naive and one CD8 memory plates per donor. Study-wide results and limits: Incompleteness in sorted-subset sequencing, despite large depth, was shown by rarefaction.

All donors were Caucasian adults living in Nashville, Tennessee. CD45RA-negative memory and CD45RA+ naive subsets were split from the CD4+ cells. The sequenced sample was naive CD4+ T cells sorted from blood. The subset is: CD45RA+ positively selected. The receptor comes from a man younger than 30 in good health. This chain connects TRBV30 to TRBJ2-7; weak D call: TRBD1 (6 bases). The CDR3 DNA reads as TGTGCCTGGAGGGGGACACCCTACGAGCAGTACTTC. It translates to CAWRGTPYEQYF.